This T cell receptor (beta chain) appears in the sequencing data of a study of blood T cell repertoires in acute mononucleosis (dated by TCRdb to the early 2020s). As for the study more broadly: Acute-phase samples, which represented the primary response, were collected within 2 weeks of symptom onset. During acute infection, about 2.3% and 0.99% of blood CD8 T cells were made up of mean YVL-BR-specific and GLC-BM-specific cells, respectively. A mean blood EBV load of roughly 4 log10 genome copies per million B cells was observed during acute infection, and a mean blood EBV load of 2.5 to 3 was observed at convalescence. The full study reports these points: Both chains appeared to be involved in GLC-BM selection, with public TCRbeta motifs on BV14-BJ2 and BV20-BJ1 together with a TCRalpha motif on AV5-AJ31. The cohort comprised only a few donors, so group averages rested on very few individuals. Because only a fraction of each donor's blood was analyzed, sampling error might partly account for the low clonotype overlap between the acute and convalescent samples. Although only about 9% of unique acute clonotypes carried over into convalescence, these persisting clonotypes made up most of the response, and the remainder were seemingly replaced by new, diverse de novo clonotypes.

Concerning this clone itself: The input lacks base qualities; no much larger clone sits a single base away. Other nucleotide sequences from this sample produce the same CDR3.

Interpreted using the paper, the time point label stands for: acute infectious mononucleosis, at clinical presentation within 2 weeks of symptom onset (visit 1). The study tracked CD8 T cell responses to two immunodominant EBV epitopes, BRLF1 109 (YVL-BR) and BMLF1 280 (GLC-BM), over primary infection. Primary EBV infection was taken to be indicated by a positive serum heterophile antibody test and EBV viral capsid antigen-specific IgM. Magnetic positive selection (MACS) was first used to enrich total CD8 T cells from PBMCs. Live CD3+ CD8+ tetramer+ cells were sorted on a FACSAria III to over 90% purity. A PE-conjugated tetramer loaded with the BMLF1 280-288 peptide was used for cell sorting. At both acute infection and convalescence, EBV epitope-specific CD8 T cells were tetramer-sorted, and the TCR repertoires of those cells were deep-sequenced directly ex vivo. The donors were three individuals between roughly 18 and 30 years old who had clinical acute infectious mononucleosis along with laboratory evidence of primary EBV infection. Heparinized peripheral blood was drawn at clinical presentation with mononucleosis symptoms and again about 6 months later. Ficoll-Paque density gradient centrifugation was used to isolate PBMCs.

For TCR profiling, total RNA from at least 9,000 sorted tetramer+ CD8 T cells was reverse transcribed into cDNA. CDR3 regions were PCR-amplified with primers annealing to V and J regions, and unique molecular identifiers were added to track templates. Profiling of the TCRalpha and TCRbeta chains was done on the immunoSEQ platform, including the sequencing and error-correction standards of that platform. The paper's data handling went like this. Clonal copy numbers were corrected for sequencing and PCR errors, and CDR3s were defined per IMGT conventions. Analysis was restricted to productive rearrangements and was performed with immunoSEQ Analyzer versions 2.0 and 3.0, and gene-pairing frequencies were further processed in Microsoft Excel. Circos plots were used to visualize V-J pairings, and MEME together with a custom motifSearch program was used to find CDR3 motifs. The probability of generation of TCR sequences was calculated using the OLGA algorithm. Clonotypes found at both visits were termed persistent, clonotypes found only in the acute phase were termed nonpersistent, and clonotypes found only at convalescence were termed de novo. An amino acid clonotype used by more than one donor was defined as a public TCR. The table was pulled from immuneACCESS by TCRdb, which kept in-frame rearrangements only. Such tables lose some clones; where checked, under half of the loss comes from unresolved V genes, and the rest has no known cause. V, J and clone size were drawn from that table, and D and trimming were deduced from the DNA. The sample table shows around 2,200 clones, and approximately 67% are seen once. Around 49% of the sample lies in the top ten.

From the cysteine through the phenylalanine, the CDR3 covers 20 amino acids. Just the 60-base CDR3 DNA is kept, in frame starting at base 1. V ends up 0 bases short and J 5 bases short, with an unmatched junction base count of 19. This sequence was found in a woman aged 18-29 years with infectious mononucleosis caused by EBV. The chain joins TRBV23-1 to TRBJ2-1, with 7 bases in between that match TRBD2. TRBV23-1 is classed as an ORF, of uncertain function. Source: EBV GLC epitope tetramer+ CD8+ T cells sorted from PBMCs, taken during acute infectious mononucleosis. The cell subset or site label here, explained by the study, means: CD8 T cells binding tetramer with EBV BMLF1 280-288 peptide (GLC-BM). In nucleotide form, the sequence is TGCGCCAGCAGTCAATCGTGGGAGGGGAGCGGGTTATTTTTTAACAATGAGCAGTTCTTC. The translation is CASSQSWEGSGLFFNNEQFF.